The 14 T cell receptor beta chains reported below all come from one sample, sequenced in a study of identical twins (dated by TCRdb to 2015 to 2016). The library was produced with 5' RACE. Sequencer: Illumina HiSeq 2000. Using fastp at Q25 and MiXCR, TCRdb reprocessed the public reads and kept productive beta chains. CDR3 protein duplicates are merged, each entry listing the most common genes and DNA. Here the sample has about 150,000 distinct CDR3 sequences; under 4.5% occur a single time. The ten most abundant clones make up more than 6.5% of the sample. Sequenced material: memory T cells sorted from blood. Sample cell subset or site, as interpreted from the label and publication: CD45RO+ enriched T cells. All receptors come from a young man in good health.

In this sample, this clonotype turned up many times. The genes are TRBV7-6 and TRBJ2-3, with D perhaps matching TRBD2 (6 bases). The CDR3 loop spans 17 amino acids. Germline CDR1 reads SGHVS; CDR2 reads FNYEAQ. The ends were cut back, 5 bases at V and 2 bases at J, with 20 bases in the middle. The CDR3 region has the DNA TGTGCCAGCAGCATCCTATACGGGGACTCTGACACAGATACGCAGTATTTT. This translates into CASSILYGDSDTDTQYF.

This clonotype was counted at least ten times. The chain employs TRBV7-2 and TRBJ2-2, with D possibly being TRBD2 (5 bases). There are 16 residues in the CDR3. V lost 1 base, J lost 7 bases, and 16 bases lay in between. From germline, CDR1 is SGHTA and CDR2 FQGNSA. The chain's CDR3 is CASSLEASSLGGELFF. The CDR3, as DNA: TGTGCCAGCAGCTTAGAGGCTAGCTCACTGGGCGGGGAGCTGTTTTTT.

In its sample, this clonotype was seen many times. CDR3 DNA: TGTGCCAGCAGCTTAATACGGACTAATGAAAAACTGTTTTTT. It codes for CASSLIRTNEKLFF. V gene TRBV7-8 combines with J gene TRBJ1-4; D not resolved. Germline CDR1 SGHVS, CDR2 FQNEAQ. V lost 2 bases, J lost 2 bases, and 6 bases lay in between. CDR3 length: 14 residues.

This clonotype was seen ten or more times. The chain employs TRBV28 and TRBJ2-1; the D gene is possibly TRBD1 (5 bases). V lost 1 base to trimming and J lost 3 bases, with 10 bases between them. The CDR3 has 15 residues. Germline V gene sequence: CDR1 MDHEN, CDR2 SYDVKM. CDR3 nucleotide sequence: TGTGCCAGCAGTTTATTGCAGGGTTTCTACAATGAGCAGTTCTTC. It yields the protein CASSLLQGFYNEQFF.

This clonotype was recorded many times. The CDR3 loop is CASSQDRSASGSTDTQYF. The CDR3 nucleotides are TGTGCCAGCAGCCAAGATCGATCGGCTAGCGGTAGCACAGATACGCAGTATTTT. This chain connects TRBV4-2 to TRBJ2-3; 7 bases are a match to TRBD2. The CDR3 spans 18 residues. Germline loops: CDR1 LGHNA, CDR2 YNFKEQ. Germline trimming cut 0 bases from V and 0 bases from J; bases unmatched to any gene: 9.

This clonotype came up many times. This rearrangement joins TRBV2 to TRBJ2-1; TRBD1 aligns across 8 bases. Germline V lookup: CDR1 SNHLY, CDR2 FYNNEI. Trimming removed 4 bases from V and 15 bases from J; junction bases left unmatched: 8. The CDR3 is 12 amino acids. This CDR3 is CASSVQGALGFF. CDR3 DNA: TGTGCCAGCAGTGTCCAGGGGGCCCTGGGGTTCTTC.

This clonotype was counted many times. As DNA, the CDR3 is TGTGCCAGCAGTCCGGATGTAAAGCCCCAGCATTTT. It translates to CASSPDVKPQHF. This chain uses TRBV12-3 or TRBV12-4 with TRBJ1-5; D not resolved. The CDR3 loop spans 12 amino acids. The V end was cut by 5 bases, the J end by 8 bases, with 10 bases between.

Many counts were recorded for this clonotype. The chain has TRBV5-1 and TRBJ2-2; 7 bases are a match to TRBD1. V was pared by 4 bases and J by 4 bases, with 7 bases of the junction left unmatched. The CDR3 spans 15 residues. The germline gives CDR1 SGHRS, CDR2 YFSETQ. CDR3 amino acids: CASSQTGKGTGELFF. The CDR3, as DNA: TGCGCCAGCAGCCAGACAGGGAAGGGCACCGGGGAGCTGTTTTTT. The variable domain in full, completed from reference TRBV5-1 and TRBJ2-2, reads KAGVTQTPRYLIKTRGQQVTLSCSPISGHRSVSWYQQTPGQGLQFLFEYFSETQRNKGNFPGRFSGRQFSNSRSEMNVSTLELGDSALYLCASSQTGKGTGELFFGEGSRLTVL.

This clonotype was picked up many times. V is TRBV5-4 and J is TRBJ2-3; D might be TRBD2 (5 bases). CDR1 SGHNT and CDR2 YYREEE come from the germline V gene (reference sequence). The CDR3 contains 16 residues. V shed 6 bases and J shed 2 bases, with 19 bases lying between them. The CDR3 spells CASMSGAGHPTDTQYF. The CDR3 DNA reads as TGTGCCAGCATGTCGGGCGCGGGTCACCCCACAGATACGCAGTATTTT.

This clonotype has a handful of counts. The chain links TRBV4-3 to TRBJ2-1; the match to TRBD2 covers 8 bases. This CDR3 contains 16 residues. Germline loops: CDR1 LGHNA, CDR2 YSLEER. V dropped 3 bases and J dropped 4; count of bases not matched to a gene: 8. CDR3 sequence reads: CASSQSSGEPYNEQFF. The CDR3 nucleotides read TGCGCCAGCAGCCAGAGTAGCGGGGAGCCTTACAATGAGCAGTTCTTC.

In this sample, this clonotype turned up many times. J is TRBJ2-3 and V is TRBV7-9, with 7 bases lining up with TRBD2. The CDR3 extends over 14 amino acids. Germline-derived CDR1 and CDR2 are SEHNR and FQNEAQ (reference sequence). V gave up 7 bases and J gave up 3 bases; unmatched junction bases: 7. CDR3 region: CASNMGGVTDTQYF. CDR3 coding DNA: TGTGCCAGCAACATGGGAGGGGTGACAGATACGCAGTATTTT.

Ten or more counts support this clonotype. J is TRBJ2-7 and V is TRBV11-3; D might be TRBD1 or TRBD2, each matching 5 bases. The V end was cut by 4 bases, the J end by 1 base, with 11 bases between. The CDR3 has 14 amino acids. CDR1 SGHNT and CDR2 YENEEA come from the germline V gene. The CDR3 sequence: CASSSGTGSYEQYF. CDR3 nucleotide sequence: TGTGCCAGCAGCTCGGGGACGGGTTCCTACGAGCAGTACTTC.

This clonotype was recorded many times. The V gene is TRBV5-1, the J gene TRBJ1-6; 9 nucleotides line up with TRBD1. Germline loops: CDR1 SGHRS, CDR2 YFSETQ. V lost 3 bases and J lost 5; bases outside the gene matches: 0. This CDR3 has 14 residues. The DNA of the CDR3 is TGCGCCAGCAGCTGGACAGGGGATAATTCACCCCTCCACTTT. Its translation is CASSWTGDNSPLHF.

This clonotype was seen repeatedly, ten times or more. The rearrangement uses TRBV6-1 and TRBJ1-3; D is uncertain. The CDR3 totals 13 residues. Germline-derived CDR1 and CDR2 are MNHNS and SASEGT. V lost 0 bases and J lost 4, with 4 bases in between. The CDR3 protein is CASSEARGNTIYF. Written as DNA, the CDR3 is TGTGCCAGCAGTGAAGCGCGGGGAAACACCATATATTTT.